The next 24 T cell receptor beta chains were all read from a single sample in a study of blood T cell repertoires in COVID-19. Here immunoSEQ multiplex PCR was the method, and the copy in TCRdb shows in-frame clones only, minus some. This table has some 240,000 clones, approximately 80% appearing once. What was sequenced was peripheral blood. The receptors originated from a woman aged 40 to 50 who had recovered from COVID-19.

This clone was found once. The chain employs TRBV6-5 and TRBJ1-2; the D gene is possibly TRBD1 (5 bases). Trimming removed 0 bases from V and 2 bases from J, with 7 bases in between. This CDR3 has 14 amino acids. Germline V gives CDR1 MNHEY, CDR2 SVGAGI. Here the CDR3 DNA reads TGTGCCAGCAGTTACTCGCGACAGAACTATGGCTACACCTTC. Translated, it gives CASSYSRQNYGYTF.

V and J are TRBV2 and TRBJ1-1; D may be TRBD1 (5 bases). There are 13 residues in the CDR3. Germline lookup yields CDR1 SNHLY and CDR2 FYNNEI. V dropped 10 bases and J dropped 5 bases, with 17 bases sitting between them. In DNA form, the CDR3 reads TGTGCCACCGATCCGCAGGGAGGGACTGAAGCTTTCTTT. It codes for CATDPQGGTEAFF. The full variable domain, rest sourced from reference TRBV2 and TRBJ1-1, is EPEVTQTPSHQVTQMGQEVILRCVPISNHLYFYWYRQILGQKVEFLVSFYNNEISEKSEIFDDQFSVERPDGSNFTLKIRSTKLEDSAMYFCATDPQGGTEAFFGQGTRLTVV.

The sample holds one count of this clone. V is TRBV9 and J is TRBJ2-7; TRBD2 matches at 12 bases. Per germline, CDR1 SGDLS and CDR2 YYNGEE. With V trimmed by 0 bases and J by 3 bases, 1 base remained unmatched. The CDR3 is made up of 15 amino acids. The CDR3 DNA reads as TGTGCCAGCAGCGTAGGACTAGCGGGGGACTACGAGCAGTACTTC. Protein sequence: CASSVGLAGDYEQYF.

The chain employs TRBV10-3 and TRBJ1-2; D is undetermined. Germline loops: CDR1 ENHRY, CDR2 SYGVKD. The CDR3 spans 11 residues. Trimming shortened V by 6 bases and J by 4 bases, and 6 bases separated the two germline ends. In DNA form, the CDR3 reads TGTGCCATCAGGGTTAGCTATGGCTACACCTTC. Encoded protein: CAIRVSYGYTF.

This clone was counted only a few times. The J gene is TRBJ1-4, the V gene TRBV4-3, with D possibly being TRBD1 (5 bases). Germline lookup yields CDR1 LGHNA and CDR2 YSLEER. Trimming took 8 bases from V and 1 from J, leaving 20 bases between them. CDR3 length: 17 residues. The CDR3 bases are TGCGCCAGCCCATTTCGCCGGACACCAAAAACTAATGAAAAACTGTTTTTT. It specifies CASPFRRTPKTNEKLFF.

The chain is built from TRBV2 and TRBJ1-1; TRBD1 is a possible D gene (5 bases). Trimming pared 2 bases from V and 3 bases from J, leaving 7 bases between. Germline loops: CDR1 SNHLY, CDR2 FYNNEI. The CDR3 runs 13 residues. CDR3 sequence reads: CASSELGDTEAFF. CDR3 in DNA: TGTGCCAGCAGTGAATTAGGGGACACTGAAGCTTTCTTT.

This clone appeared a single time. This chain joins TRBV7-2 and TRBJ1-3; D remains unclear. Germline assignment: CDR1 SGHTA and CDR2 FQGNSA. The CDR3 runs to 14 residues. V was cut by 5 bases and J by 6 bases, with 14 bases left in between. CDR3 region: CASSPSGYANTIYF. The CDR3 DNA is TGTGCCAGCAGCCCGTCGGGGTACGCAAACACCATATATTTT.

The V and J genes are TRBV10-3 and TRBJ1-2; tentatively, D is TRBD1 (6 bases). V gave up 8 bases and J gave up 8 bases, with 15 bases separating them. Per the germline V gene, CDR1 is ENHRY and CDR2 is SYGVKD. This CDR3 spans 12 amino acids. Written as DNA, the CDR3 is TGTGCCATCGCTCGATACAGGGAAGGCTACACCTTC. Translation: CAIARYREGYTF.

The chain couples TRBV6-5 to TRBJ2-5; TRBD1 might be the D (8 bases). The germline gives CDR1 MNHEY, CDR2 SVGAGI. This CDR3 has 13 residues. The V end was cut by 4 bases, the J end by 9 bases, with 15 bases between. The CDR3 protein is CASSSDREGAQYF. The CDR3 bases are TGTGCCAGCAGTTCGGACAGGGAGGGGGCCCAGTACTTC.

The DNA of the CDR3 is TGTGCCAGCAGCCAGAACCTGGGGGCGGATACGCAGTATTTT. It translates to CASSQNLGADTQYF. The chain employs TRBV11-2 and TRBJ2-3, with D possibly being TRBD1 (6 bases). This CDR3 contains 14 residues. Trimming pared 5 bases from V and 6 bases from J, leaving 15 bases between. The germline V gene encodes CDR1 SGHAT and CDR2 FQNNGV.

In its sample, this clone was seen a few times. This chain joins TRBV28 and TRBJ1-5; 7 bases fit TRBD1. V shed 5 bases and J 7 bases; nucleotides not matched to a gene: 8. The length of the CDR3 is 14 residues. Germline V gene data show CDR1 as MDHEN and CDR2 as SYDVKM. The CDR3 DNA follows: TGTGCCAGCAGTCCGACAGGGCCGGGGCAGCCCCAGCATTTT. It yields the protein CASSPTGPGQPQHF.

V is TRBV19 and J is TRBJ2-1; 7 bases line up with TRBD1. The CDR3 is made up of 13 amino acids. After removal of 6 bases from V and 7 bases from J, the junction contained 6 bases not matched to a gene. CDR1 and CDR2 (germline): LNHDA, SQIVND (reference sequence). The CDR3 DNA sequence: TGTGCCAGTAGGCCGACAGGGTCTAATGAGCAGTTCTTC. Its protein product is CASRPTGSNEQFF.

V usage is TRBV12-5 and J usage is TRBJ1-1; maybe TRBD1 (5 bases). The CDR3 length is 12 residues. V dropped 4 bases and J dropped 5 bases, with 8 bases sitting between them. Germline V gene data show CDR1 as LGHNT and CDR2 as FRNRAP. In nucleotides, the CDR3 is TGTGCTAGTGGTTCGGGGGGGACTGAAGCTTTCTTT. This sequence encodes CASGSGGTEAFF.

This chain uses TRBV6-4 with TRBJ2-3, with D perhaps matching TRBD2 (6 bases). Germline loops: CDR1 MRHNA, CDR2 SNTAGT. V was cut by 0 bases and J by 2 bases, with 9 bases left in between. The CDR3 spans 15 residues. Written as DNA, the CDR3 is TGTGCCAGCAGTGACTCGGCTAGCGCCACAGATACGCAGTATTTT. Translated, it gives CASSDSASATDTQYF.

The chain recombines TRBV19 with TRBJ2-7, with 7 nucleotides matching TRBD1. CDR1 and CDR2 from the germline V gene are LNHDA and SQIVND (reference sequence). This CDR3 has 15 amino acids. J lost 4 bases, V lost 4 bases, and 10 bases had no gene match. The CDR3 loop reads CASSTRQGKGYEQYF. Written as DNA, the CDR3 is TGTGCCAGTAGTACCCGACAGGGAAAAGGATACGAGCAGTACTTC.

This sequence joins TRBV12-3 or TRBV12-4 and TRBJ2-2; D gene ambiguous. V lost 3 bases, J lost 7 bases, and 9 bases lay in between. The CDR3 is 13 amino acids. Here the CDR3 DNA reads TGTGCCAGCAGTTTTGATTCGGTCGGGGAGCTGTTTTTT. This sequence encodes CASSFDSVGELFF.

Regarding this clone: Other nucleotide sequences from this sample produce the same CDR3. The J gene is TRBJ2-3, the V gene TRBV7-2; D is possibly TRBD2 (6 bases). This CDR3 has 14 amino acids. V was trimmed by 1 base and J by 3 bases, leaving 8 bases between them. CDR1 is SGHTA and CDR2 is FQGNSA in the germline V gene. CDR3 DNA: TGTGCCAGCAGCTTAGTCGGGGGTACAGATACGCAGTATTTT. Translated: CASSLVGGTDTQYF.

The V call is TRBV7-2, the J call TRBJ2-5; TRBD2 agrees at 13 bases. The germline CDR1 and CDR2 sequences are SGHTA and FQGNSA. The junction had 4 bases not matched to a gene; V was cut back by 2 bases and J by 1 base. The CDR3 loop spans 17 amino acids. This CDR3 is CASSLLGLAGVQETQYF. The CDR3 region has the DNA TGTGCCAGCAGCTTATTAGGACTAGCGGGGGTCCAAGAGACCCAGTACTTC.

The J gene is TRBJ1-6, the V gene TRBV7-2; D is perhaps TRBD1 (6 bases). Germline V gives CDR1 SGHTA, CDR2 FQGNSA. Between the trimmed V and J ends, which lost 4 bases and 2 bases, there was a span of 15 bases. The CDR3 has 17 amino acids. The CDR3 is CASSYVRGSAYNSPLHF. CDR3 bases: TGTGCCAGCAGCTACGTCAGGGGAAGCGCCTATAATTCACCCCTCCACTTT. The entire variable domain, with the rest obtained from reference TRBV7-2 and TRBJ1-6, is as follows: GAGVSQSPSNKVTEKGKDVELRCDPISGHTALYWYRQSLGQGLEFLIYFQGNSAPDKSGLPSDRFSAERTGGSVSTLTIQRTQQEDSAVYLCASSYVRGSAYNSPLHFGNGTRLTVT.

The chain employs TRBV12-3 or TRBV12-4 and TRBJ2-5; D ambiguous. The CDR3 covers 13 residues. V lost 3 bases and J 0 bases, leaving 5 bases between the germline ends. CDR3 coding DNA: TGTGCCAGCAGTTTTACAGACCAAGAGACCCAGTACTTC. It translates to CASSFTDQETQYF.

CDR3 DNA sequence: TGTGCCAGCAGCAACTGGGACTCCACAGATACGCAGTATTTT. Its protein is CASSNWDSTDTQYF. The rearrangement joins TRBV9 to TRBJ2-3; D is perhaps TRBD2 (6 bases). CDR3 length: 14 amino acids. CDR1 and CDR2 from the germline V gene are SGDLS and YYNGEE. The V gene lost 4 bases and the J gene lost 2 bases, with 11 bases spanning the gap.

The chain couples TRBV2 to TRBJ2-4; TRBD1 is a possible D gene (6 bases). Trimming took 8 bases from V and 8 from J, leaving 16 bases between them. The germline V gene has CDR1 SNHLY and CDR2 FYNNEI. CDR3 size: 13 residues. The CDR3 nucleotides are TGTGCCAGCCAAGTGGACAGTGGGTACATTCAGTACTTC. Translated, it gives CASQVDSGYIQYF.

This rearrangement joins TRBV27 to TRBJ1-6; 8 nucleotides line up with TRBD1. V dropped 6 bases and J dropped 8; count of bases not matched to a gene: 3. Germline CDR1 MNHEY, CDR2 SMNVEV (reference sequence). The CDR3 spans 13 residues. CDR3 sequence (DNA): TGTGCCAGCAGCGTGACAGGGGATTCACCCCTCCACTTT. Its translation is CASSVTGDSPLHF.

This chain joins TRBV6-5 and TRBJ2-5; D is undetermined. The CDR3 has 13 amino acids. Germline values: CDR1 MNHEY, CDR2 SVGAGI. The V gene lost 6 bases and the J gene lost 2 bases, with 10 bases spanning the gap. In DNA form, the CDR3 reads TGTGCCAGCAGCCCAGACTTGCAAGAGACCCAGTACTTC. Its translation: CASSPDLQETQYF.